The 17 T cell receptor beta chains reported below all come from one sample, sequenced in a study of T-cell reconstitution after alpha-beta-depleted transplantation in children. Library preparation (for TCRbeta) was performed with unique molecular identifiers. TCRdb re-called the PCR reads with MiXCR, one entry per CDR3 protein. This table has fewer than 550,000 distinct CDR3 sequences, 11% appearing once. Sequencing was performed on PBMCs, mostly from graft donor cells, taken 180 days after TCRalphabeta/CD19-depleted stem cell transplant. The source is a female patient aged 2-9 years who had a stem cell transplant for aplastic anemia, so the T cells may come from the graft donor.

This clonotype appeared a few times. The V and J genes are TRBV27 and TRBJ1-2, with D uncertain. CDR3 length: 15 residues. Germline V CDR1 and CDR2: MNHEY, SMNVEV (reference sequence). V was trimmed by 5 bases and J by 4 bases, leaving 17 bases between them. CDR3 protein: CASSHMTEGGYGYTF. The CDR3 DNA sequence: TGTGCCAGCAGTCACATGACCGAAGGCGGCTATGGCTACACCTTC.

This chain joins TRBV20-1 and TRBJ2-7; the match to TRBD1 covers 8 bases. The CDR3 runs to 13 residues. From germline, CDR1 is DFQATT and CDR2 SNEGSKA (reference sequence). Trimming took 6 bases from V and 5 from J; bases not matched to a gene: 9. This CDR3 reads CSAGRDRGHEQYF. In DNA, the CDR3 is TGCAGTGCCGGCCGAGACAGGGGCCACGAGCAGTACTTC.

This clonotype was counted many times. The CDR3 sequence is CASSSLAGYNEQFF. The CDR3, as DNA: TGTGCCAGCAGCTCACTAGCGGGGTACAATGAGCAGTTCTTC. The rearrangement joins TRBV7-6 to TRBJ2-1, with 10 bases matching TRBD2. V lost 4 bases, J lost 4 bases, and 1 base stayed unmatched. The germline gives CDR1 SGHVS, CDR2 FNYEAQ. CDR3 size: 14 residues.

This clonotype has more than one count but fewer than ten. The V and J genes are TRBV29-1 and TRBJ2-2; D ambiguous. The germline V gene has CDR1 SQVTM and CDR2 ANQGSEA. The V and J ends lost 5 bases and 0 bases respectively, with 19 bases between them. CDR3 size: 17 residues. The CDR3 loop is CSVFPRTSGSNTGELFF. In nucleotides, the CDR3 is TGCAGCGTTTTCCCTCGGACGAGTGGCTCGAACACCGGGGAGCTGTTTTTT.

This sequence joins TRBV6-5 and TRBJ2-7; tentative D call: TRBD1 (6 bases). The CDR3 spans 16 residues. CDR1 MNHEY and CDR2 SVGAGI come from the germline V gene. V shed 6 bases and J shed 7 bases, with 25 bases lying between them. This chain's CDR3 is CASRARTERSLGEQYV. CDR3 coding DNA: TGTGCCAGCAGAGCTAGGACAGAGCGCAGTCTGGGGGAGCAGTACGTC.

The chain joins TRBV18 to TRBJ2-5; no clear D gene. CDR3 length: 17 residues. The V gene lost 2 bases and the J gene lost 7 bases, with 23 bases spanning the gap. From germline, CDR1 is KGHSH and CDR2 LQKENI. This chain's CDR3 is CASSPLDPGAHEWTQYF. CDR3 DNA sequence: TGTGCCAGCTCACCATTAGATCCGGGTGCCCACGAATGGACCCAGTACTTC. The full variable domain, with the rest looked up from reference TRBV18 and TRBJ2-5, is NAGVMQNPRHLVRRRGQEARLRCSPMKGHSHVYWYRQLPEEGLKFMVYLQKENIIDESGMPKERFSAEFPKEGPSILRIQQVVRGDSAAYFCASSPLDPGAHEWTQYFGPGTRLLVL.

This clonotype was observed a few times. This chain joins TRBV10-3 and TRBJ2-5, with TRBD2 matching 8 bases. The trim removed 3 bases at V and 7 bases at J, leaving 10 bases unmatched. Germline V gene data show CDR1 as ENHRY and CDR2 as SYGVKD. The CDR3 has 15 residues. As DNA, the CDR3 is TGTGCCATCAGTGAACGGGAGGGCCTAGTAGGGACCCAGTACTTC. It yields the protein CAISEREGLVGTQYF.

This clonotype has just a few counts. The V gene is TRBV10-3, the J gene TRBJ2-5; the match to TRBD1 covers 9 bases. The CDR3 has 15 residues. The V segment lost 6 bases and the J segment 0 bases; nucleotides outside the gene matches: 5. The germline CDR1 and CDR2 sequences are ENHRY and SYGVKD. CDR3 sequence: CAIRPGQGNQETQYF. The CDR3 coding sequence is TGTGCCATCAGACCGGGACAGGGCAACCAAGAGACCCAGTACTTC.

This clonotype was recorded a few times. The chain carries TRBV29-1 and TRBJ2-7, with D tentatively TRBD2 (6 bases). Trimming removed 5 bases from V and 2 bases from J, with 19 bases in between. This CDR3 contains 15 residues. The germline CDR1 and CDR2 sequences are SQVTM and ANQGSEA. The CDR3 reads CSVLGRPGEAYEQYF. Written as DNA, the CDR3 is TGCAGCGTTCTAGGACGGCCGGGAGAAGCCTACGAGCAGTACTTC.

In DNA form, the CDR3 reads TGTGCCAGCAGTTTGTTTCCTTGGACAGGGGGCGTCCAAGAGACCCAGTACTTC. Amino acids: CASSLFPWTGGVQETQYF. The chain recombines TRBV3-1 with TRBJ2-5; 11 nucleotides match TRBD1. Germline lookup yields CDR1 LGHDT and CDR2 YNNKEL (reference sequence). The CDR3 is 18 amino acids. V trimming: 6 bases; J trimming: 1 base; junction bases outside the gene matches: 13.

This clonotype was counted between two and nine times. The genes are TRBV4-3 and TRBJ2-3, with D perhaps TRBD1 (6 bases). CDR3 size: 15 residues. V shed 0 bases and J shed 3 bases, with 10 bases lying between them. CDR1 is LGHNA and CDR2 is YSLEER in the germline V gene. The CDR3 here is CASSQDRTGTDTQYF. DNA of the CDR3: TGCGCCAGCAGCCAAGATCGCACAGGGACAGATACGCAGTATTTT.

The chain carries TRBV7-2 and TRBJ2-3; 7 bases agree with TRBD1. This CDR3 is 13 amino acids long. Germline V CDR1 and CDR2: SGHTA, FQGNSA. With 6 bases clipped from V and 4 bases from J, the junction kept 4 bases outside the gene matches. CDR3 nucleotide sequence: TGTGCCAGCAGTATGCAGGGGGCAGATACGCAGTATTTT. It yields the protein CASSMQGADTQYF.

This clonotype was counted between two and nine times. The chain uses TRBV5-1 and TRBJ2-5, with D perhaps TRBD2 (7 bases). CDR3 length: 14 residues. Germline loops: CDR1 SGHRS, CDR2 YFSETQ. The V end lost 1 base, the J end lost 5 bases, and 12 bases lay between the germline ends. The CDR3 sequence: CASSLRGADETQYF. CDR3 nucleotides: TGCGCCAGCAGCTTGCGGGGGGCAGACGAGACCCAGTACTTC. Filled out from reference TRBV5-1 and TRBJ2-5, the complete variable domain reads KAGVTQTPRYLIKTRGQQVTLSCSPISGHRSVSWYQQTPGQGLQFLFEYFSETQRNKGNFPGRFSGRQFSNSRSEMNVSTLELGDSALYLCASSLRGADETQYFGPGTRLLVL.

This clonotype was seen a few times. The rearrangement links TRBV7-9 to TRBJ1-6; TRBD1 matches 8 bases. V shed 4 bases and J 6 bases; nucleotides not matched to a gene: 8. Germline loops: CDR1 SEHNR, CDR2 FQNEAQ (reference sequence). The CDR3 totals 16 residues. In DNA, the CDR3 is TGTGCCAGCAGCTCGACCGGGACAGGACTTAATTCACCCCTCCACTTT. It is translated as CASSSTGTGLNSPLHF.

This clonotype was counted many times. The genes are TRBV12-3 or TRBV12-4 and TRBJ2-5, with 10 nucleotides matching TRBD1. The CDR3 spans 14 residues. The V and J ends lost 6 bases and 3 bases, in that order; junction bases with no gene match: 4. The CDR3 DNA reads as TGTGCCAGCAGCCCCGGGACAGGGGAAGAGACCCAGTACTTC. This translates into CASSPGTGEETQYF.

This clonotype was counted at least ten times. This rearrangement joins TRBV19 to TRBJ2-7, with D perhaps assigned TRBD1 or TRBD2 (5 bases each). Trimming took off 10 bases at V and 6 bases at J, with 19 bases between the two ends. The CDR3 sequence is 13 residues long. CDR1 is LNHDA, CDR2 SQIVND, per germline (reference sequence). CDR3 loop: CATTRDHSSEQYF. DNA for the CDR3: TGTGCCACTACCCGGGACCATTCCAGCGAGCAGTACTTC.

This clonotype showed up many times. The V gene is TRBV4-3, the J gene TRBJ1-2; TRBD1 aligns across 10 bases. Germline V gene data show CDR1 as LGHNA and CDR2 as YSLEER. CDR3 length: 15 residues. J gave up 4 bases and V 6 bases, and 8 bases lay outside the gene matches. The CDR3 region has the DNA TGCGCCAGCAGTAAATGGACAGGGGGATCCTATGGCTACACCTTC. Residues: CASSKWTGGSYGYTF.